These 32 T cell receptor beta chains share one sample of origin, sequenced in a study of CD4 T cells in relation to SARS-CoV-2 and coronaviruses. Unexposed donor CD4+ T cells date from about 2011-2018, before the COVID-19 pandemic. TCRdb keeps only in-frame clones here, not all; method: immunoSEQ multiplex PCR. In the table there are some 65,000 clones, over 70% of which are singletons. The sequenced sample consisted of memory CD4+ T cells from PBMCs. These TCRs come from a human donor in good health.

The chain is built from TRBV4-1 and TRBJ2-3, with 10 nucleotides matching TRBD1. CDR1 is MGHRA and CDR2 is YSYEKL in the germline V gene. V trimming: 0 bases; J trimming: 7 bases; junction bases outside the gene matches: 10. This CDR3 has 17 amino acids. The CDR3 reads CASSQDSRTGGWNTQYF. CDR3 DNA: TGCGCCAGCAGCCAAGATTCGAGGACAGGGGGTTGGAATACGCAGTATTTT.

For the CDR3, the DNA is TGCGCCAGCAGCTTAGGGGGGACGTGGGGCACAGATACGCAGTATTTT. Translation gives CASSLGGTWGTDTQYF. The V gene is TRBV5-1, the J gene TRBJ2-3; D assignment may be TRBD1 or TRBD2 (6 bases each). The CDR3 sequence is 16 residues long. CDR1 and CDR2 from the germline V gene are SGHRS and YFSETQ. Trimming shortened V by 2 bases and J by 1 base, and 14 bases separated the two germline ends. Combining the CDR3 with reference TRBV5-1 and TRBJ2-3 gives the whole variable domain KAGVTQTPRYLIKTRGQQVTLSCSPISGHRSVSWYQQTPGQGLQFLFEYFSETQRNKGNFPGRFSGRQFSNSRSEMNVSTLELGDSALYLCASSLGGTWGTDTQYFGPGTRLTVL.

This clone was observed a handful of times. The chain carries TRBV18 and TRBJ2-2; D is ambiguous. Deletions cut 2 bases from V and 3 bases from J, with 13 bases between. Germline CDR1 KGHSH, CDR2 LQKENI. This CDR3 comprises 16 residues. The CDR3 DNA reads TGTGCCAGCTCACCAACCCCCCTTTGGGACACCGGGGAGCTGTTTTTT. Its translation is CASSPTPLWDTGELFF.

The V and J genes are TRBV3-1 (or the pseudogene TRBV3-2) and TRBJ2-1, with a weak D call TRBD1 (5 bases). The germline V gene encodes CDR1 LGHDT and CDR2 YNNKEL (reference sequence). V was cut by 2 bases and J by 7 bases, with 12 bases left in between. CDR3 size: 14 residues. DNA for the CDR3: TGTGCCAGCAGCCAACCCTGGGGCTGGAATGAGCAGTTCTTC. It specifies CASSQPWGWNEQFF.

A few counts support this clone. This chain connects TRBV19 to TRBJ1-2; 10 positions match TRBD1. Germline values: CDR1 LNHDA, CDR2 SQIVND (reference sequence). This CDR3 is built from 15 residues. V lost 3 bases to trimming and J lost 3 bases; unmatched junction nucleotides: 4. The CDR3, as DNA: TGTGCCAGTAGTATGGGACAGGGGAAATACTATGGCTACACCTTC. This codes for CASSMGQGKYYGYTF.

This chain links TRBV5-1 with TRBJ1-1, with unresolved D. The germline V and J ends were trimmed by 8 bases and 1 base, with 15 bases remaining between them. The CDR3 has 14 residues. CDR1 is SGHRS and CDR2 is YFSETQ in the germline V gene. Here the CDR3 DNA reads TGCGCCAGTAACCCCGCGGGTACGAACACTGAAGCTTTCTTT. It encodes CASNPAGTNTEAFF.

The genes are TRBV6-2 or TRBV6-3 and TRBJ1-5; D uncertain. The CDR3 length is 13 residues. Germline CDR1 and CDR2: MNHEY and SVGEGT. Trimming removed 4 bases at V and 5 bases at J, with 9 bases between. The CDR3 spells CASSSGLYQPQHF. The CDR3 nucleotides read TGTGCCAGCAGTTCCGGTCTTTATCAGCCCCAGCATTTT.

The chain recombines TRBV6-5 with TRBJ1-3; the D is unclear. Germline-derived CDR1 and CDR2 are MNHEY and SVGAGI. The CDR3 runs 13 residues. The CDR3 loop reads CAYSNAGPNTIYF. The CDR3 region has the DNA TGTGCTTATTCGAACGCGGGTCCGAACACCATATATTTT.

This rearrangement joins TRBV6-5 to TRBJ2-7; the D call may be TRBD1 or TRBD2 (6 bases each). V was cut by 7 bases and J by 4 bases, with 17 bases left in between. Germline V gene data show CDR1 as MNHEY and CDR2 as SVGAGI. The CDR3 consists of 14 residues. The CDR3 here is CASNPGALGYEQYF. CDR3 nucleotides: TGTGCCAGCAATCCGGGGGCGCTGGGGTACGAGCAGTACTTC.

This clone was recorded only once. The chain's CDR3 is CASRGTGANVLTF. The CDR3 DNA sequence: TGTGCCAGCAGAGGAACTGGGGCCAACGTCCTGACTTTC. The V and J genes are TRBV9 and TRBJ2-6, with unresolved D. Germline CDR1 reads SGDLS; CDR2 reads YYNGEE. CDR3 length: 13 residues. V was shortened by 5 bases and J by 2 bases, with 5 bases between the two germline ends. The variable domain in full, with the rest retrieved from reference TRBV9 and TRBJ2-6, is DSGVTQTPKHLITATGQRVTLRCSPRSGDLSVYWYQQSLDQGLQFLIQYYNGEERAKGNILERFSAQQFPDLHSELNLSSLELGDSALYFCASRGTGANVLTFGAGSRLTVL.

This chain links TRBV7-2 with TRBJ1-2; D unresolved. The V end lost 5 bases, the J end lost 8 bases, and 12 bases lay between the germline ends. From germline, CDR1 is SGHTA and CDR2 FQGNSA. This CDR3 spans 12 amino acids. CDR3 amino acids: CASSLRRTGYTF. The CDR3 bases are TGTGCCAGCAGCCTCCGGCGAACCGGCTACACCTTC.

The chain links TRBV5-1 to TRBJ1-5; tentative D call: TRBD1 (6 bases). Deletions cut 3 bases from V and 4 bases from J, with 11 bases between. The CDR3 is made up of 14 amino acids. CDR1 is SGHRS and CDR2 is YFSETQ in the germline V gene. CDR3 in amino acids: CASSYTGLNQPQHF. In nucleotides, the CDR3 is TGCGCCAGCAGCTACACAGGGCTTAATCAGCCCCAGCATTTT.

The chain is built from TRBV28 and TRBJ1-1, with 7 nucleotides matching TRBD1. The V and J ends lost 4 bases and 8 bases, in that order; junction bases with no gene match: 10. The CDR3 loop spans 14 amino acids. Germline V gene lookup returns CDR1 MDHEN and CDR2 SYDVKM. The CDR3 DNA reads TGTGCCAGCAGTTCCTATCAAAGGGGGCGCGAAGCTTTCTTT. Translating it yields CASSSYQRGREAFF. Together with reference TRBV28 and TRBJ1-1, the CDR3 gives the full variable domain: DVKVTQSSRYLVKRTGEKVFLECVQDMDHENMFWYRQDPGLGLRLIYFSYDVKMKEKGDIPEGYSVSREKKERFSLILESASTNQTSMYLCASSSYQRGREAFFGQGTRLTVV.

The chain combines TRBV5-1 with TRBJ2-1; 9 positions agree with TRBD2. The CDR3 extends over 17 amino acids. CDR1 is SGHRS and CDR2 is YFSETQ in the germline V gene. The J segment lost 3 bases and the V segment lost 0 bases, leaving 7 bases of the junction unmatched. The CDR3 reads CASSLGRGGLIYNEQFF. CDR3 nucleotides: TGCGCCAGCAGCTTGGGGCGGGGGGGCTTAATCTACAATGAGCAGTTCTTC.

This clone was detected only a few times. J is TRBJ2-5 and V is TRBV3-1 (or the pseudogene TRBV3-2); a weak D match, TRBD1 (6 bases). Germline-derived CDR1 and CDR2 are LGHDT and YNNKEL (reference sequence). The CDR3 is 14 amino acids. Deletions cut 3 bases from V and 5 bases from J, with 13 bases between. The CDR3 sequence is CASSHTGSGETQYF. CDR3 nucleotide sequence: TGTGCCAGCAGCCATACAGGGTCCGGGGAGACCCAGTACTTC.

The chain recombines TRBV30 with TRBJ2-7; D unresolved. V shed 1 base and J shed 9 bases, with 10 bases lying between them. This CDR3 has 11 amino acids. CDR1 and CDR2 (germline): GTSNPN, SVGIG (reference sequence). CDR3 amino acids: CAWSDETTQYF. DNA of the CDR3: TGTGCCTGGAGTGACGAAACCACGCAGTACTTC.

The chain employs TRBV9 and TRBJ2-5; D is ambiguous. V was cut by 3 bases and J by 7 bases, with 16 bases left in between. Germline loops: CDR1 SGDLS, CDR2 YYNGEE. The CDR3 extends over 14 amino acids. The CDR3 protein is CASSAGYVDVTQYF. The CDR3 DNA is TGTGCCAGCAGCGCTGGGTACGTCGACGTGACCCAGTACTTC.

The V call is TRBV30, the J call TRBJ2-2, with D uncertain. The CDR3 runs to 12 residues. Germline CDR1 and CDR2: GTSNPN and SVGIG (reference sequence). The V end lost 4 bases, the J end lost 1 base, and 4 bases lay between the germline ends. The CDR3 spells CAWNQNTGELFF. The CDR3 coding sequence is TGTGCCTGGAATCAGAACACCGGGGAGCTGTTTTTT.

For this clone: Mismatch with germline at one junction end may stem from a read error. The sample contains more than one DNA sequence encoding this CDR3. This chain links TRBV6-5 with TRBJ1-1; D ambiguous. Germline V gene sequence: CDR1 MNHEY, CDR2 SVGAGI. The CDR3 contains 14 residues. CDR3 DNA: TGTGCTAGCAGTTACTCTAGGGTGAACACTGAAGCTTTCTTT. Translated, it gives CASSYSRVNTEAFF.

J is TRBJ2-2 and V is TRBV11-2, with D possibly being TRBD1 (5 bases). The CDR3 covers 15 residues. V lost 3 bases and J 1 base, leaving 9 bases between the germline ends. CDR1 and CDR2 (germline): SGHAT, FQNNGV. CDR3 nucleotides: TGTGCCAGCAGCTTGCGACAGATGAACACCGGGGAGCTGTTTTTT. Translated: CASSLRQMNTGELFF.

The gene calls are TRBV18 and TRBJ1-6, with 7 bases lining up with TRBD1. CDR1 is KGHSH, CDR2 LQKENI, per germline. The CDR3 has 15 residues. Unmatched junction bases numbered 6, after V lost 3 bases and J lost 7 bases. The CDR3 DNA is TGTGCCAGCTCACCGAACGAACAGGGGAATTCACCCCTCCACTTT. Protein: CASSPNEQGNSPLHF.

The V call is TRBV3-1 (or the pseudogene TRBV3-2), the J call TRBJ1-2, with D maybe TRBD1 (5 bases). The ends were cut back, 0 bases at V and 4 bases at J, with 15 bases in the middle. The CDR3 length is 16 residues. Looked up from germline, CDR1 is LGHDT and CDR2 is YNNKEL (reference sequence). The CDR3 loop is CASSQDGAGLPYGYTF. In DNA form, the CDR3 reads TGTGCCAGCAGCCAAGACGGCGCGGGGCTTCCCTATGGCTACACCTTC.

This clone was seen only a few times. The chain carries TRBV28 and TRBJ2-2; 8 bases match TRBD1. CDR3 length: 12 amino acids. J lost 3 bases, V lost 11 bases, and 2 bases had no gene match. The germline CDR1 and CDR2 sequences are MDHEN and SYDVKM. The CDR3 nucleotides are TGTGCCTCAGGGGGCTACACCGGGGAGCTGTTTTTT. It specifies CASGGYTGELFF.

A single count supports this clone. The rearrangement joins TRBV18 to TRBJ2-1; D could derive from TRBD1 or TRBD2 (5 bases each). Per the germline V gene, CDR1 is KGHSH and CDR2 is LQKENI. The CDR3 covers 16 residues. V was pared by 6 bases and J by 6 bases, with 21 bases between. In nucleotides, the CDR3 is TGTGCCAGCTCTCGGGACCTTCACTCTGCCGGCAATGAGCAGTTCTTC. This encodes CASSRDLHSAGNEQFF.

The chain joins TRBV10-3 to TRBJ2-7, with TRBD2 as a possible D gene (5 bases). Germline V gene sequence: CDR1 ENHRY, CDR2 SYGVKD. The CDR3 is 14 residues long. V dropped 9 bases and J dropped 5 bases, with 20 bases sitting between them. The DNA of the CDR3 is TGTGCCATAGCCCCCACTAGGGAAAGAGACGAGCAGTACTTC. Amino acids: CAIAPTRERDEQYF.

The chain carries TRBV6-6 and TRBJ2-6; no definite D call. V was pared by 2 bases and J by 0 bases, with 5 bases between. Germline V gene sequence: CDR1 MNHNY, CDR2 SVGAGI (reference sequence). This CDR3 region has 15 residues. The CDR3 DNA follows: TGTGCCAGCAGTTACGACTCCTCTGGGGCCAACGTCCTGACTTTC. Protein: CASSYDSSGANVLTF.

The chain's CDR3 is CAISEFRSASTDTQYF. CDR3 coding DNA: TGTGCCATCAGTGAGTTCCGATCCGCAAGCACAGATACGCAGTATTTT. The chain uses TRBV10-3 and TRBJ2-3; no definite D call. Germline V lookup: CDR1 ENHRY, CDR2 SYGVKD. Trimming stripped 1 base from V and 0 bases from J, with 11 bases between. CDR3 length: 16 amino acids.

The chain is built from TRBV5-4 and TRBJ2-1, with D uncertain. The CDR3 contains 16 residues. The ends were cut back, 4 bases at V and 5 bases at J, with 19 bases in the middle. CDR1 is SGHNT, CDR2 YYREEE, per germline (reference sequence). CDR3 loop: CASSLGWGGGNNEQFF. In DNA form, the CDR3 reads TGTGCCAGCAGCCTGGGTTGGGGTGGCGGAAACAATGAGCAGTTCTTC.

This clone has a single count. V and J are TRBV7-8 and TRBJ1-5; perhaps TRBD1 as D (6 bases). Trimming removed 5 bases at V and 2 bases at J, with 10 bases between. Germline V lookup: CDR1 SGHVS, CDR2 FQNEAQ. This CDR3 is 14 amino acids long. CDR3 in amino acids: CASSPDSGNQPQHF. The CDR3 nucleotides read TGTGCCAGCAGCCCGGACAGTGGCAATCAGCCCCAGCATTTT. Using reference TRBV7-8 and TRBJ1-5 for the parts outside the CDR3, the full variable domain is GAGVSQSPRYKVAKRGQDVALRCDPISGHVSLFWYQQALGQGPEFLTYFQNEAQLDKSGLPSDRFFAERPEGSVSTLKIQRTQQEDSAVYLCASSPDSGNQPQHFGDGTRLSIL.

With regard to this clone: Other nucleotide sequences from this sample produce the same CDR3. The rearrangement links TRBV5-1 to TRBJ2-7, with 8 bases lining up with TRBD1. The CDR3 sequence is 13 residues long. CDR1 SGHRS and CDR2 YFSETQ come from the germline V gene. V trimming: 4 bases; J trimming: 4 bases; junction bases outside the gene matches: 4. CDR3 nucleotide sequence: TGCGCCAGCAGCAAGGGACAGGCATACGAGCAGTACTTC. It translates to CASSKGQAYEQYF.

The chain uses TRBV30 and TRBJ1-1, with a weak D call TRBD1 (5 bases). The CDR3 length is 14 residues. The V end was cut by 4 bases, the J end by 5 bases, with 17 bases between. Germline values: CDR1 GTSNPN, CDR2 SVGIG (reference sequence). CDR3 DNA sequence: TGTGCCTGGACCCCGTGGGGGGGTTATACTGAAGCTTTCTTT. Translating it yields CAWTPWGGYTEAFF.

This clone appeared a single time. An end of the junction differs from the germline gene, which may be a read error. This sequence joins TRBV7-9 and TRBJ2-2; the match to TRBD2 covers 10 bases. This CDR3 has 14 residues. Germline CDR1 SEHNR, CDR2 FQNEAQ (reference sequence). In DNA, the CDR3 is TGTGCCAGCAGCCTAGCGGGAGCTACCGGGGAGCTGTTTTTT. The encoded protein is CASSLAGATGELFF. Supplemented by reference TRBV7-9 and TRBJ2-2, the full variable domain reads DTGVSQNPRHKITKRGQNVTFRCDPISEHNRLYWYRQTLGQGPEFLTYFQNEAQLEKSRLLSDRFSAERPKGSFSTLEIQRTEQGDSAMYLCASSLAGATGELFFGEGSRLTVL.